Below, 19 T cell receptor beta chains from the same sample are listed, as sequenced in a study of cytomegalovirus exposure and HLA in healthy donors. It was with 60 Vbeta and 13 Jbeta primers that the PCR ran. The data were produced by immunoSEQ multiplex PCR, yet TCRdb's version contains in-frame clones alone and is incomplete. The repertoire holds 120,000 to 150,000 clones, with over 65% as singletons. The sequenced sample consisted of PBMCs. The receptors derive from a man aged 35 to 55 in good health and CMV-seropositive.

J is TRBJ2-1 and V is TRBV14, with a tentative D call TRBD2 (6 bases). Germline CDR1 is SGHDN and CDR2 is FVKESK. The CDR3 is 12 amino acids. The V and J ends lost 0 bases and 14 bases respectively, with 11 bases between them. This CDR3 reads CASSQDGREEFF. DNA of the CDR3: TGTGCCAGCAGCCAAGACGGAAGGGAGGAGTTCTTC.

V and J are TRBV29-1 and TRBJ2-7, with D possibly matching TRBD1 (5 bases). Germline loops: CDR1 SQVTM, CDR2 ANQGSEA. Trimming cost V 4 bases and J 1 base, with 8 bases left between them. The CDR3 length is 12 residues. The chain's CDR3 is CSVGDSSYEQYF. The DNA for the CDR3 is TGCAGCGTTGGCGACAGTTCCTACGAGCAGTACTTC.

This chain links TRBV5-4 with TRBJ1-4, with D hard to call. CDR1 SGHNT and CDR2 YYREEE come from the germline V gene (reference sequence). V was cut by 2 bases and J by 8 bases, with 16 bases left in between. The CDR3 consists of 15 residues. The CDR3 reads CASSLKTGKTEKLFF. Written as DNA, the CDR3 is TGTGCCAGCAGCTTAAAGACTGGAAAAACGGAAAAACTGTTTTTT.

The V call is TRBV28, the J call TRBJ1-2; D is possibly TRBD1 (6 bases). The V end lost 5 bases, the J end lost 2 bases, and 12 bases lay between the germline ends. In germline, CDR1 is MDHEN, CDR2 SYDVKM. The CDR3 has 14 amino acids. The CDR3 DNA is TGTGCCAGCAGTCCGTGGACAGAGAACTATGGCTACACCTTC. Its protein is CASSPWTENYGYTF.

The V gene is TRBV4-2, the J gene TRBJ2-4; 7 bases line up with TRBD1. CDR1 LGHNA and CDR2 YNFKEQ come from the germline V gene. Unmatched junction bases numbered 15, after V lost 4 bases and J lost 9 bases. The CDR3 loop spans 16 amino acids. CDR3 protein: CASSPTQGPLERIQYF. As DNA, the CDR3 is TGTGCCAGCAGCCCGACACAGGGGCCCTTGGAGCGCATTCAGTACTTC.

This clone was counted once. The chain joins TRBV27 to TRBJ2-7, with 13 bases fitting TRBD2. The CDR3 consists of 15 residues. V was clipped by 6 bases and J by 2 bases; unmatched bases: 4. CDR1 is MNHEY, CDR2 SMNVEV, per germline (reference sequence). CDR3: CASSLLAGGTYEQYF. CDR3 DNA: TGTGCCAGCAGCCTACTAGCGGGAGGGACCTACGAGCAGTACTTC.

CDR3 nucleotide sequence: TGTGCCAGTAGTATAGCCAGCGGGTACGGGGGCACAGATACGCAGTATTTT. Translation: CASSIASGYGGTDTQYF. V is TRBV19 and J is TRBJ2-3; perhaps TRBD2 as D (6 bases). V was trimmed by 1 base and J by 1 base, leaving 15 bases between them. CDR1 is LNHDA, CDR2 SQIVND, per germline (reference sequence). The CDR3 has 17 residues.

The rearrangement links TRBV11-2 to TRBJ2-1, with no clear D. V gave up 1 base and J gave up 5 bases, with 6 bases separating them. Looked up from germline, CDR1 is SGHAT and CDR2 is FQNNGV. The CDR3 consists of 13 residues. The CDR3 here is CASSLGRNNEQFF. CDR3 sequence (DNA): TGTGCCAGCAGCTTAGGTAGAAACAATGAGCAGTTCTTC.

The V and J genes are TRBV7-9 and TRBJ2-1; possibly TRBD2 for D (5 bases). The CDR3 runs 16 residues. Germline CDR1 and CDR2: SEHNR and FQNEAQ (reference sequence). Trimming shortened V by 0 bases and J by 8 bases, and 17 bases separated the two germline ends. The CDR3: CASSLALSGSWDEQFF. The CDR3 DNA reads as TGTGCCAGCAGCTTAGCGCTAAGTGGGAGCTGGGATGAGCAGTTCTTC. Full variable domain (missing parts from reference TRBV7-9 and TRBJ2-1): DTGVSQNPRHKITKRGQNVTFRCDPISEHNRLYWYRQTLGQGPEFLTYFQNEAQLEKSRLLSDRFSAERPKGSFSTLEIQRTEQGDSAMYLCASSLALSGSWDEQFFGPGTRLTVL.

This chain connects TRBV11-2 to TRBJ2-3; weak D call: TRBD1 (6 bases). Germline lookup yields CDR1 SGHAT and CDR2 FQNNGV. This CDR3 has 12 amino acids. V was shortened by 5 bases and J by 7 bases, with 10 bases between the two germline ends. The CDR3 protein is CASSPQGYTQYF. The CDR3 bases are TGTGCCAGCAGCCCTCAGGGGTATACGCAGTATTTT.

Note on this clone: Mismatch with germline at one junction end may stem from a read error. The J gene is TRBJ1-2, the V gene TRBV7-9, with D tentatively TRBD1 (6 bases). The CDR3 loop spans 16 amino acids. Germline-derived CDR1 and CDR2 are SEHNR and FQNEAQ (reference sequence). Written as DNA, the CDR3 is TGTGCCAGCAGCTTAGGGGGGGGGCAAGCTAACCATGGCTACACCTTC. Residues: CASSLGGGQANHGYTF.

This clone was recorded once. Germline and junction disagree at one end, which may indicate a read error. The gene calls are TRBV5-1 and TRBJ1-1, with a weak D call TRBD1 (6 bases). The CDR3 has 14 residues. Germline V lookup: CDR1 SGHRS, CDR2 YFSETQ. The CDR3 sequence: CASSYITGSTEVFF. For the CDR3, the DNA is TGCGCCAGCAGCTATATAACAGGGAGCACTGAAGTTTTCTTT. The complete variable domain, with remaining parts taken from reference TRBV5-1 and TRBJ1-1, reads KAGVTQTPRYLIKTRGQQVTLSCSPISGHRSVSWYQQTPGQGLQFLFEYFSETQRNKGNFPGRFSGRQFSNSRSEMNVSTLELGDSALYLCASSYITGSTEVFFGQGTRLTVV.

V is TRBV4-1 and J is TRBJ2-2, with D tentatively TRBD1 (6 bases). The CDR3 has 17 residues. V gave up 0 bases and J gave up 5 bases, with 16 bases separating them. Germline V gene sequence: CDR1 MGHRA, CDR2 YSYEKL. The CDR3 region is CASSQDRGRIRTGELFF. The DNA for the CDR3 is TGCGCCAGCAGCCAAGACAGGGGCCGTATTCGAACCGGGGAGCTGTTTTTT.

The V gene is TRBV7-8, the J gene TRBJ1-2; no clear D gene. Trimming cost V 5 bases and J 8 bases, with 12 bases left between them. The germline V gene has CDR1 SGHVS and CDR2 FQNEAQ. The CDR3 covers 12 residues. CDR3 in DNA: TGTGCCAGCAGCGAGTGGGGAGGGGGCTACACCTTC. It specifies CASSEWGGGYTF.

This chain links TRBV29-1 with TRBJ2-7; 8 nucleotides match TRBD2. The CDR3 loop spans 13 amino acids. Germline V gene lookup returns CDR1 SQVTM and CDR2 ANQGSEA. Trimming removed 4 bases from V and 0 bases from J; junction bases left unmatched: 2. The CDR3 loop reads CSVVSGNSYEQYF. The CDR3, as DNA: TGCAGCGTTGTTAGCGGGAACTCCTACGAGCAGTACTTC.

The J gene is TRBJ2-5, the V gene TRBV28, with TRBD2 matching over 10 bases. J lost 11 bases, V lost 8 bases, and 11 bases had no gene match. The CDR3 is 13 amino acids. CDR1 and CDR2 (germline): MDHEN, SYDVKM. CDR3 coding DNA: TGTGCCAGCGAAGGAGCGGGAGGGTGGGAGCAGTACTTC. Its translation: CASEGAGGWEQYF.

The V and J genes are TRBV5-5 and TRBJ1-2, with no clear D. Trimming left V 0 bases short and J 6 bases short, with 15 bases between. Germline lookup yields CDR1 SGHKS and CDR2 YYEKEE (reference sequence). The CDR3 is made up of 15 amino acids. For the CDR3, the DNA is TGTGCCAGCAGCTTGGGCGTGGAGATCGGGAATGGCTACACCTTC. Translating it yields CASSLGVEIGNGYTF.

With respect to this clone: Other nucleotide sequences in the sample specify the same CDR3. V gene TRBV28 combines with J gene TRBJ2-2; D unresolved. The ends were cut back, 6 bases at V and 6 bases at J, with 5 bases in the middle. Germline CDR1 and CDR2: MDHEN and SYDVKM. CDR3 length: 11 residues. CDR3 in amino acids: CASSPAGELFF. The CDR3 DNA is TGTGCCAGCAGCCCCGCCGGGGAGCTGTTTTTT.

In its sample, this clone was seen once. The chain has TRBV6-6 and TRBJ2-2, with TRBD1 as a possible D gene (6 bases). The CDR3 contains 13 residues. Germline values: CDR1 MNHNY, CDR2 SVGAGI (reference sequence). Trimming took off 6 bases at V and 7 bases at J, with 12 bases between the two ends. The CDR3: CASSLGAGGELFF. The DNA for the CDR3 is TGTGCCAGCAGCCTGGGGGCTGGCGGGGAGCTGTTTTTT.